The 21 T cell receptor beta chains below all came from one sample that was sequenced in a study of T cells after yellow fever vaccination. From the 5' RACE reads, TCRdb called clonotypes with MiXCR, one entry per CDR3 protein. The sample includes under 400,000 distinct CDR3 sequences, approximately 10% of them seen just once. Sequenced material: PBMCs, taken on the day of the first yellow fever vaccination. The receptors were sampled from a man between 18 and 35 years old who received the YFV17D yellow fever vaccine.

The gene calls are TRBV6-5 and TRBJ2-3; D unresolved. The CDR3 runs 15 residues. The V gene lost 1 base and the J gene lost 2 bases, with 10 bases spanning the gap. Per germline, CDR1 MNHEY and CDR2 SVGAGI. CDR3 loop: CASSYYPGDTDTQYF. CDR3 DNA sequence: TGTGCCAGCAGTTACTATCCAGGAGACACAGATACGCAGTATTTT.

This clonotype was seen more than once but under ten times. The chain employs TRBV4-1 and TRBJ2-3; maybe TRBD2 (6 bases). The V gene lost 1 base and the J gene lost 0 bases, with 11 bases spanning the gap. The CDR3 totals 16 residues. From germline, CDR1 is MGHRA and CDR2 YSYEKL. The CDR3 loop reads CASSQVGGGSTDTQYF. The CDR3 DNA follows: TGCGCCAGCAGCCAAGTAGGTGGGGGGAGCACAGATACGCAGTATTTT.

The chain links TRBV30 to TRBJ1-1; TRBD1 matches at 9 bases. V was clipped by 3 bases and J by 5 bases; unmatched bases: 13. Germline CDR1 reads GTSNPN; CDR2 reads SVGIG (reference sequence). The CDR3 extends over 16 amino acids. In DNA form, the CDR3 reads TGTGCCTGGAGCTTTCCCTCCTTCGGACAGGGGACTGAAGCTTTCTTT. It yields the protein CAWSFPSFGQGTEAFF.

This rearrangement joins TRBV4-1 to TRBJ1-1; D ambiguous. The CDR3 length is 14 residues. V lost 4 bases and J lost 4, with 13 bases in between. In germline, CDR1 is MGHRA, CDR2 YSYEKL. CDR3 DNA: TGCGCCAGCAGCCGACCTTTAGGTGGCACTGAAGCTTTCTTT. Translated, it gives CASSRPLGGTEAFF.

The V and J genes are TRBV28 and TRBJ2-7; D not resolved. Germline V gene lookup returns CDR1 MDHEN and CDR2 SYDVKM. The V end lost 4 bases, the J end lost 3 bases, and 19 bases lay between the germline ends. The CDR3 is 16 amino acids. Here the CDR3 reads CASSSARTSTSYEQYF. The CDR3 region has the DNA TGTGCCAGCAGTTCAGCCCGGACGTCTACCAGCTACGAGCAGTACTTC.

This clonotype was counted only a few times. The rearrangement links TRBV5-6 to TRBJ1-5; 7 nucleotides line up with TRBD1. Germline V CDR1 and CDR2: SGHDT, YYEEEE. J gave up 2 bases and V 0 bases, and 5 bases lay outside the gene matches. The CDR3 has 16 residues. The CDR3 protein is CASSLAQGPGNQPQHF. As DNA, the CDR3 is TGTGCCAGCAGCTTGGCACAGGGGCCGGGCAATCAGCCCCAGCATTTT. The whole variable domain, remainder taken from reference TRBV5-6 and TRBJ1-5, is DAGVTQSPTHLIKTRGQQVTLRCSPKSGHDTVSWYQQALGQGPQFIFQYYEEEERQRGNFPDRFSGHQFPNYSSELNVNALLLGDSALYLCASSLAQGPGNQPQHFGDGTRLSIL.

The sample holds many counts of this clonotype. The chain is built from TRBV4-1 and TRBJ2-7, with D perhaps TRBD1 (6 bases). This CDR3 is built from 13 residues. Trimming pared 1 base from V and 3 bases from J, leaving 7 bases between. The germline gives CDR1 MGHRA, CDR2 YSYEKL. DNA of the CDR3: TGCGCCAGCAGCCAAGTACAGGGCTACGAGCAGTACTTC. Amino acids: CASSQVQGYEQYF.

The rearrangement links TRBV4-1 to TRBJ2-7; either TRBD1 or TRBD2 may fit D (5 bases each). Germline CDR1 and CDR2: MGHRA and YSYEKL. The CDR3 totals 15 residues. Trimming removed 5 bases from V and 1 base from J, with 15 bases in between. The CDR3 DNA sequence: TGCGCCAGCAGCTTTGGGGACGGTAGTTCCTACGAGCAGTACTTC. This codes for CASSFGDGSSYEQYF.

J is TRBJ2-3 and V is TRBV11-2, with TRBD2 matching 8 bases. V dropped 1 base and J dropped 4; count of bases not matched to a gene: 4. CDR3 length: 15 residues. Per the germline V gene, CDR1 is SGHAT and CDR2 is FQNNGV. DNA of the CDR3: TGTGCCAGCAGCTTAGTTCGGCGGGGGGCAGATACGCAGTATTTT. This gives the protein CASSLVRRGADTQYF.

In this sample, this clonotype turned up a few times. The genes are TRBV11-2 and TRBJ2-3; 8 bases align to TRBD2. CDR1 and CDR2 from the germline V gene are SGHAT and FQNNGV. Losses at the gene ends were 0 bases for V and 4 bases for J; bases not matched to a gene: 6. The CDR3 length is 16 residues. CDR3 in DNA: TGTGCCAGCAGCTTAGAGGGACCGGGGGGGTCAGATACGCAGTATTTT. It encodes CASSLEGPGGSDTQYF. The full variable domain, its missing parts supplied by reference TRBV11-2 and TRBJ2-3, is EAGVAQSPRYKIIEKRQSVAFWCNPISGHATLYWYQQILGQGPKLLIQFQNNGVVDDSQLPKDRFSAERLKGVDSTLKIQPAKLEDSAVYLCASSLEGPGGSDTQYFGPGTRLTVL.

The V gene is TRBV5-1, the J gene TRBJ2-3; TRBD1 matches at 11 bases. Germline V gene sequence: CDR1 SGHRS, CDR2 YFSETQ. The CDR3 is 16 amino acids. J was trimmed by 2 bases and V by 2 bases; bases with no gene match: 4. The CDR3 reads CASSLRTGGFTDTQYF. As DNA, the CDR3 is TGCGCCAGCAGCTTAAGGACAGGGGGCTTCACAGATACGCAGTATTTT.

The chain couples TRBV6-5 to TRBJ2-6; tentatively, D is TRBD2 (5 bases). CDR3 length: 18 amino acids. The V end lost 0 bases, the J end lost 2 bases, and 14 bases lay between the germline ends. Germline V gene sequence: CDR1 MNHEY, CDR2 SVGAGI. The CDR3 nucleotides read TGTGCCAGCAGTTACTCCGGGGTTCGGGGTCCTGGGGCCAACGTCCTGACTTTC. As protein: CASSYSGVRGPGANVLTF.

The CDR3 reads CASSWPLSWKGNYEQYF. The CDR3 DNA reads TGTGCCAGCAGTTGGCCCTTGAGTTGGAAGGGAAACTACGAGCAGTACTTC. This chain joins TRBV12-3 or TRBV12-4 and TRBJ2-7; D is ambiguous. Between the trimmed V and J ends, which lost 4 bases and 3 bases, there was a span of 22 bases. CDR3 length: 17 amino acids.

The CDR3 loop reads CASSPEESSYNSPLHF. As DNA, the CDR3 is TGTGCCAGCAGCCCTGAGGAGAGCTCCTATAATTCACCCCTCCACTTT. The gene calls are TRBV7-9 and TRBJ1-6; D is ambiguous. Germline values: CDR1 SEHNR, CDR2 FQNEAQ (reference sequence). CDR3 size: 16 residues. Trimming stripped 5 bases from V and 0 bases from J, with 11 bases between.

The CDR3 protein is CSARDLSLSGGQAGELFF. The CDR3 DNA reads TGCAGTGCTAGAGATCTTAGCTTGAGCGGGGGGCAGGCCGGGGAGCTGTTTTTT. J is TRBJ2-2 and V is TRBV20-1; 9 bases align to TRBD2. The CDR3 sequence is 18 residues long. The V gene end was trimmed by 0 bases and the J gene end by 6 bases; junction bases not matched to a gene: 14. Per the germline V gene, CDR1 is DFQATT and CDR2 is SNEGSKA (reference sequence).

A few counts support this clonotype. The chain combines TRBV6-5 with TRBJ1-2, with TRBD1 matching over 7 bases. V was clipped by 0 bases and J by 4 bases; unmatched bases: 2. Looked up from germline, CDR1 is MNHEY and CDR2 is SVGAGI. CDR3 length: 14 amino acids. Here the CDR3 reads CASSYSGTAYGYTF. As DNA, the CDR3 is TGTGCCAGCAGTTACTCAGGGACAGCCTATGGCTACACCTTC.

This clonotype showed up many times. This chain connects TRBV12-3 or TRBV12-4 to TRBJ1-1; no clear D gene. The CDR3 runs to 14 residues. The V end lost 6 bases, the J end lost 1 base, and 12 bases lay between the germline ends. The CDR3 DNA reads as TGTGCCAGCAGACCCAAGGGCAGGAACACTGAAGCTTTCTTT. This gives the protein CASRPKGRNTEAFF.

The chain combines TRBV4-3 with TRBJ2-1, with D perhaps matching TRBD1 (5 bases). CDR3 length: 14 residues. Deletions cut 3 bases from V and 8 bases from J, with 14 bases between. Germline V lookup: CDR1 LGHNA, CDR2 YSLEER. The CDR3 is CASSQSRASDEQFF. CDR3 DNA sequence: TGCGCCAGCAGCCAGTCCAGGGCTTCGGATGAGCAGTTCTTC.

This clonotype turned up a few times. The chain combines TRBV6-2 or TRBV6-3 with TRBJ2-7; TRBD1 is a possible D gene (6 bases). CDR1 is MNHEY and CDR2 is SVGEGT in the germline V gene. The CDR3 extends over 14 amino acids. The V gene lost 5 bases and the J gene lost 1 base, with 12 bases spanning the gap. The CDR3 sequence is CASSDPTGSYEQYF. CDR3 bases: TGTGCCAGCAGTGACCCGACAGGTTCCTACGAGCAGTACTTC.

CDR3 sequence reads: CASSPPWGFGNEQFF. CDR3 DNA: TGTGCCAGCTCACCACCTTGGGGGTTTGGCAATGAGCAGTTCTTC. This chain links TRBV18 with TRBJ2-1; possibly TRBD1 or TRBD2 for D (5 bases each). The V gene's germline CDR1 is KGHSH and CDR2 LQKENI. The CDR3 loop spans 15 amino acids. V was pared by 0 bases and J by 6 bases, with 12 bases between.

The chain uses TRBV23-1 and TRBJ2-7; 7 nucleotides align to TRBD1. TRBV23-1 is noted as an ORF with a role that remains uncertain. This CDR3 is built from 11 residues. V dropped 10 bases and J dropped 3; count of bases not matched to a gene: 3. The CDR3 region is CATRDSYEQYV. The CDR3 DNA follows: TGCGCCACTAGGGACAGCTACGAGCAGTACGTC.